This T cell receptor beta chain was recovered during a study of blood T cell repertoires in COVID-19. Sequencing used immunoSEQ multiplex PCR; TCRdb keeps in-frame clones, though not all of them. The profile shows hundreds of thousands of clones, 70% to 90% of them singletons. The germline V gene has CDR1 SGHDN and CDR2 FVKESK. Trimming cost V 8 bases and J 4 bases, with 9 bases left between them. This CDR3 comprises 12 residues. Specimen: peripheral blood. The receptor comes from a woman aged 18 to 35 who had recovered from COVID-19. J is TRBJ1-5 and V is TRBV14; unclear D gene. The CDR3 sequence: CASQEGNQPQHF. DNA of the CDR3: TGTGCCAGCCAGGAGGGTAATCAGCCCCAGCATTTT.